This T cell receptor (beta chain) was identified during a study of radiation and T cells in renal cell carcinoma. General study findings and limits: From baseline, blood top tumor clonotypes peaked at 2 weeks post-radiation.

This clone came up once. The antigen is not known. TCRdb keeps only in-frame clones here, not all; method: immunoSEQ multiplex PCR. The sample has approximately 120,000 clones, roughly 80% seen once. J gave up 4 bases and V 2 bases, and 15 bases lay outside the gene matches. The length of the CDR3 is 18 residues. This sample's time point: baseline pretreatment blood. Sample treatment: 15 Gy SBRT to primary tumor, nephrectomy 4 weeks later. Serial blood draws occurred at baseline and 2 and 4 weeks post-SBRT. This chain joins TRBV23-1 and TRBJ2-5, with 8 bases that match TRBD1. TRBV23-1 is known as an ORF, though its function is uncertain. The sequencing used blood, collected from a patient whose treatment included radiotherapy and nephrectomy. The receptor was derived from a woman aged 55-69 years with renal cell carcinoma. DNA for the CDR3: TGCGCCAGCAGTCAAACCAACGACCGGGACAGGTGGAGAGAGACCCAGTACTTC. It specifies CASSQTNDRDRWRETQYF.